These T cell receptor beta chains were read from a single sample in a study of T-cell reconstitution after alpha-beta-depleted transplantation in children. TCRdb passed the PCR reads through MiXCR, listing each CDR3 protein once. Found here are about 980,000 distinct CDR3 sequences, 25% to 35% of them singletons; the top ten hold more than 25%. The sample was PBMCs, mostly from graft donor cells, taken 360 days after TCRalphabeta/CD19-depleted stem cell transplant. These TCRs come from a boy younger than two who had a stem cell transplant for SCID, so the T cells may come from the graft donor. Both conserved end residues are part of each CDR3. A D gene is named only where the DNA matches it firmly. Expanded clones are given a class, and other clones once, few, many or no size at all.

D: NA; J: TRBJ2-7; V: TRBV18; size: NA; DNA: TGTGCCAGCTCACCTCTTACAGGGATCCATTACGAGCAGTACTTC; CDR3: CASSPLTGIHYEQYF
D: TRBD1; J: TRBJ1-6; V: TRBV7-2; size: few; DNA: TGTGCCAGCAGCAAACAGGGGGCCACTACACCCCTCCACTTT; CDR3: CASSKQGATTPLHF
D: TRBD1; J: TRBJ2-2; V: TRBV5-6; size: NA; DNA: TGTGCCAGCACCGGGACAGAGAACACCGGGGAGCTGTTTTTT; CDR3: CASTGTENTGELFF
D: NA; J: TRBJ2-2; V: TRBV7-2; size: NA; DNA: TGTGCCAGCAGCCCACGGGGTCTGAGGACCGGGGAGCTGTTTTTT; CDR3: CASSPRGLRTGELFF
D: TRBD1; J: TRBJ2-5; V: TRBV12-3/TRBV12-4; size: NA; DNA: TGTGCCAGCGCCCTAGGAGACAGGGGGCGAGAGACCCAGTACTTC; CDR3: CASALGDRGRETQYF
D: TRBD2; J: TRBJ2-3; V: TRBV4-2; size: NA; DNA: TGTGCCAGCAGCCCCTACCCAACTAGCGGGGGGGCAGATACGCAGTATTTT; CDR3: CASSPYPTSGGADTQYF
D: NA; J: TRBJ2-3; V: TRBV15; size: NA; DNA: TGTGCCACCAGCAGAGCACAGGCCCTTAGCACAGATACGCAGTATTTT; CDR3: CATSRAQALSTDTQYF
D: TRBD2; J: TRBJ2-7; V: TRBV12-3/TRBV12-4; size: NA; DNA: TGTGCCAGCAGTACCCCCCGGGGGGACTACGAGCAGTACTTC; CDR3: CASSTPRGDYEQYF
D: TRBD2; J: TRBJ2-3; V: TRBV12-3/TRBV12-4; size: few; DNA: TGTGCCAGCAGTTCCCGGGGGGGCAGGACAGATACGCAGTATTTT; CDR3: CASSSRGGRTDTQYF
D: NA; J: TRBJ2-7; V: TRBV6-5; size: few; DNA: TGTGCCAGCAGTTACTCGATAAAGGGACCCGGCGAGCAGTACTTC; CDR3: CASSYSIKGPGEQYF
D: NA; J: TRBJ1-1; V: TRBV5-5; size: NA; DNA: TGTGCCAGCAGCTTGTTAAGCCAGGGTGAAGCTTTCTTT; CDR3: CASSLLSQGEAFF
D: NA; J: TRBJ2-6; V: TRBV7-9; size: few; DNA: TGTGCCACGACTTTACAGAACTCTGGGGCCAACGTCCTGACTTTC; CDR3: CATTLQNSGANVLTF
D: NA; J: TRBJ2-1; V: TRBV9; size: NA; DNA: TGTGCCATCAGCGTAGACCCTAGATATGCTGAGCAGTTCTTC; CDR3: CAISVDPRYAEQFF
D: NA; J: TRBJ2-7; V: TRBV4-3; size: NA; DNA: TGCGCCAGCAGCCAGGATTGGGACTGGGGACCCTACGAGCAGTACTTC; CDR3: CASSQDWDWGPYEQYF
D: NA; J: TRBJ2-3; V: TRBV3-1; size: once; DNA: TGTGCCAGCAGCCAAGAAGGGCCTTTAGGGTACACAGATACGCAGTATTTT; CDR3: CASSQEGPLGYTDTQYF
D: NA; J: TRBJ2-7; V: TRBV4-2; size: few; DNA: TGTGCCAGCAGCCAAGAACCTCTCCCTTTGGGGGGCGAGCAGTACTTC; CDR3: CASSQEPLPLGGEQYF
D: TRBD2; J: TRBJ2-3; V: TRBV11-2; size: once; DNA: TGTGCCAGCAGCTTCTTTAGCGGGGGGTTCGCAGATACGCAGTATTTT; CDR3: CASSFFSGGFADTQYF
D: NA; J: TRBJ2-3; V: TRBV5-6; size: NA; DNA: TGTGCCAGCAGCTCCCCCGGCCCCGGGACACCGCGCACAGATACGCAGTATTTT; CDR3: CASSSPGPGTPRTDTQYF
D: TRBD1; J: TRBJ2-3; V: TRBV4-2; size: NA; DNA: TGTGCCAGCAGCCCGTTCAGGGGGCTGGGGACAGATACGCAGTATTTT; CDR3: CASSPFRGLGTDTQYF
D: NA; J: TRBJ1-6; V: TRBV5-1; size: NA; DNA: TGCGCCAGCAGCCAAGGAGGCGATAATTCACCCCTCCACTTT; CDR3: CASSQGGDNSPLHF
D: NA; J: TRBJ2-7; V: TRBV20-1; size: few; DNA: TGCAGTGCCCCCATGGGGGGTCTCGAGCAGTACTTC; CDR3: CSAPMGGLEQYF
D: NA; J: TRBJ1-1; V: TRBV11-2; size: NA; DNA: TGTGCCAGCAGCCCCTTTCGGGGTAAGGTGAACACTGAAGCTTTCTTT; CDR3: CASSPFRGKVNTEAFF
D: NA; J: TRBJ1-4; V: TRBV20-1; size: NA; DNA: TGCAGTGCTAGAGACCGGCGACAGGTCAATGATAAACTGTTTTTT; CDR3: CSARDRRQVNDKLFF
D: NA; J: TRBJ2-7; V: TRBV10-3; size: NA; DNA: TGTGCCATCAGGGAGACACAAGGGGAGCAGTACTTC; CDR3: CAIRETQGEQYF
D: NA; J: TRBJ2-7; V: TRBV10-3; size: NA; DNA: TGTGCCATCAGTGGGGCGAGCTCCTACGAGCAGTACTTC; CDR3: CAISGASSYEQYF
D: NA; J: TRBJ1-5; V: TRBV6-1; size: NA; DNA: TGTGTCAGATATCGTCAGCCCCAGCATTTT; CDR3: CVRYRQPQHF
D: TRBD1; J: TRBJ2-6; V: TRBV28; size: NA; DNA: TGTGCCAGCAGCCCAGACCCAAGACAGGGATCAAAGTGGAGTGGGGCCAACGTCCTGACTTTC; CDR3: CASSPDPRQGSKWSGANVLTF
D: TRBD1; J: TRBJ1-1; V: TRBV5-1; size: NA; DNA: TGCGCCAGCAGCCCAGGGGACAGCTGGACTGAAGCTTTCTTT; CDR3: CASSPGDSWTEAFF
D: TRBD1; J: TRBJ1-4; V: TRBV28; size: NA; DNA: TGTGCCAGCAGTTTGACGGACAGGGGTTATGAAAAACTGTTTTTT; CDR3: CASSLTDRGYEKLFF
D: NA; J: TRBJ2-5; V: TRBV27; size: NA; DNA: TGTGCCAGCAGTTTTTACGGTGGGAGGCCAGAGACCCAGTACTTC; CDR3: CASSFYGGRPETQYF
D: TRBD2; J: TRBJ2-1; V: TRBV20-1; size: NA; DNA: TGCAGTGCTAGAGATTTAACTCTAGCGGGGGGGCCCAATGAGCAGTTCTTC; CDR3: CSARDLTLAGGPNEQFF
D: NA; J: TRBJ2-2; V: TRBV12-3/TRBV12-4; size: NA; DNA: TGTGCCAGCAGTTGGAGCCGGCGGGGCACCGGGGAGCTGTTTTTT; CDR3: CASSWSRRGTGELFF
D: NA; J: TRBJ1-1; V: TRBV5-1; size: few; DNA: TGCGCCAGCAGCTTGGGGGCCGCGGGGACCTTGGACACTGAAGCTTTCTTT; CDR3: CASSLGAAGTLDTEAFF
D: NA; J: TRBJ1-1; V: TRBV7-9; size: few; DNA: TGTGCCAGCAGCCTCAGGGAGGGTGAAGCTTTCTTT; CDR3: CASSLREGEAFF
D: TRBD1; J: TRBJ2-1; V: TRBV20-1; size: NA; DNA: TGCAGTGCTAGAGAATCACAGGGGCAATCCTACAATGAGCAGTTCTTC; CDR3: CSARESQGQSYNEQFF
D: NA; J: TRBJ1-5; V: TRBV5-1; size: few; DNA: TGCGCCAGCAGCTGGGACGGGGGTCTCAATCAGCCCCAGCATTTT; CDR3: CASSWDGGLNQPQHF
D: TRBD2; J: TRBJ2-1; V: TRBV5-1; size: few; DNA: TGCGCCAGCAGCCTGTTCCTACTAGCGGGGCACCGCTCCTACAATGAGCAGTTCTTC; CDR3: CASSLFLLAGHRSYNEQFF
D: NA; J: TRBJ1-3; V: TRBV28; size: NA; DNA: TGTGCCAGAGCGGGGGCTAGGGGCACCATATATTTT; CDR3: CARAGARGTIYF
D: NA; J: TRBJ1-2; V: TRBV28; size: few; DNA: TGTGCCAGCGCCCGCGGCGGGGGGCCTAGCTATGGCTACACCTTC; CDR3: CASARGGGPSYGYTF
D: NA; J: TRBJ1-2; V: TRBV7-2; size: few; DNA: TGTGCCAGCAGCTTAGGGGCCCTACCCTATGGCTACACCTTC; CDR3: CASSLGALPYGYTF
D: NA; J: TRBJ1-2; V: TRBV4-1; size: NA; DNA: TGCGCCAGCAGCCATTCGGCAGGCCCCAGGAGCAACTATGGCTACACCTTC; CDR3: CASSHSAGPRSNYGYTF
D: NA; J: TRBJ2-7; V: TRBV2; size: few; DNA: TGTGCCAGCAGTGTTGATGGGGTCCTGAGTAGGGAGCAGTACTTC; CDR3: CASSVDGVLSREQYF
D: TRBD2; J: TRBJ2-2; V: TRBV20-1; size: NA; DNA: TGCAGTGCGCCGCGGGGGACCCATGGCACCGGGGAGCTGTTTTTT; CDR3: CSAPRGTHGTGELFF
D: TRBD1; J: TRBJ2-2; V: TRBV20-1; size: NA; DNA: TGCAGTGCGAAGACTCTACAGGGGGGCACCGGGGAGCTGTTTTTT; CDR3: CSAKTLQGGTGELFF
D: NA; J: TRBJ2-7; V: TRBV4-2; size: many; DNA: TGCGCCAGCAGCCAGGGTGGGGGCTACGAGCAGTACTTC; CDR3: CASSQGGGYEQYF
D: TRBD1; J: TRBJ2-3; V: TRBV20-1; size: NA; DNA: TGCAGTGCTAGAGGACAGGGGGGTGGCACAGATACGCAGTATTTT; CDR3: CSARGQGGGTDTQYF
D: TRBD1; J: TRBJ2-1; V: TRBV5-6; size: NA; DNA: TGTGCCAGCAGCCCAGTGACAGGGGATGTTAATGAGCAGTTCTTC; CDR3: CASSPVTGDVNEQFF
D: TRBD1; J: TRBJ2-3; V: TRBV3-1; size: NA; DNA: TGTGCCAGCAGGCCGGACAGGATCACAGATACGCAGTATTTT; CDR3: CASRPDRITDTQYF
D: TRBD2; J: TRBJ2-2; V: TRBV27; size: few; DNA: TGTGCCAGCAGTTTCCTCGGGGGGACCGGGGAGCTGTTTTTT; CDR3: CASSFLGGTGELFF
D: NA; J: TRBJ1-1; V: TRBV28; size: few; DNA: TGTGCCAGCAGTCAAGGACTGAGGAACACTGAAGCTTTCTTT; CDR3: CASSQGLRNTEAFF